This T cell receptor (beta chain) came from a study of blood T cells in healthy people across ages. Alongside a J-beta primer mix, a sample-barcoded 5' primer served in a second PCR lasting roughly 7 to 11 cycles. TCRdb processed the 5' RACE reads anew with MiXCR; each CDR3 protein has one entry. Here the sample spans roughly 1.5 million distinct CDR3 sequences, under 55% being singletons. Every donor gave about 9 milliliters of peripheral blood. Trimming cost V 1 base and J 3 bases, with 9 bases left between them. CDR3 length: 14 residues. Germline CDR1 SNHLY, CDR2 FYNNEI. The source of this sequence is a woman between 18 and 30 years old in good health. The sample consisted of blood. This chain joins TRBV2 and TRBJ1-2, with D unclear. The CDR3, as DNA: TGTGCCAGCAGTGAAGGAATACAGTACTATGGCTACACCTTC. Protein product: CASSEGIQYYGYTF.